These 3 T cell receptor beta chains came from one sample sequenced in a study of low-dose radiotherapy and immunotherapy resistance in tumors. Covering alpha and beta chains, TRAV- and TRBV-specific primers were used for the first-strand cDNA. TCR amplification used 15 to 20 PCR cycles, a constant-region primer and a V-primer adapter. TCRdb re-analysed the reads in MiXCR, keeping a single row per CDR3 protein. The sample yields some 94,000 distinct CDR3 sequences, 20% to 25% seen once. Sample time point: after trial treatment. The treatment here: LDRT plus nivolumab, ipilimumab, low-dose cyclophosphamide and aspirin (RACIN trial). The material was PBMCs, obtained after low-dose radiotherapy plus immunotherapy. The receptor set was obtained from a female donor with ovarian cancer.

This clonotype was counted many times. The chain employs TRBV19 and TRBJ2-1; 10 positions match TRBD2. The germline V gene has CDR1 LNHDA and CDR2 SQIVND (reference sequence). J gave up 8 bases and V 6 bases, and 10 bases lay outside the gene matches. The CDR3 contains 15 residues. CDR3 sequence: CASRKLAGKGYEQFF. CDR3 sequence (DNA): TGTGCCAGTAGAAAACTAGCGGGAAAGGGCTATGAGCAGTTCTTC.

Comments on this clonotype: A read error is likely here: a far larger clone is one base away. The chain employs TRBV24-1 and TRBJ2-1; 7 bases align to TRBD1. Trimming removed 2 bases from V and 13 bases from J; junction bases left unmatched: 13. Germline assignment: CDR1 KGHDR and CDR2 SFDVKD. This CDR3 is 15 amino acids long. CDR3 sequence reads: CATSDSAQGKETQFF. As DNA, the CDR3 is TGTGCCACCAGTGATTCCGCACAGGGGAAAGAGACCCAGTTCTTC.

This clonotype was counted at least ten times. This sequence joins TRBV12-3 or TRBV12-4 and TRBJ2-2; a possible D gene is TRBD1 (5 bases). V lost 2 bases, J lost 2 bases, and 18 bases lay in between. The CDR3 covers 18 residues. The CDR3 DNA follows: TGTGCCAGCAGTTTATTTCTAAGGGGATTCAGCAACACCGGGGAGCTGTTTTTT. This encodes CASSLFLRGFSNTGELFF.